This T cell receptor beta chain comes out of a study of blood T cell repertoires in COVID-19. V dropped 10 bases and J dropped 1; count of bases not matched to a gene: 8. The CDR3 sequence is 14 residues long. CDR1 SEHNR and CDR2 FQNEAQ come from the germline V gene (reference sequence). Sequenced by immunoSEQ multiplex PCR; TCRdb stores in-frame clones only, minus some. The sample lists about 75,000 clones; roughly 90% were seen once. The TCR sequence derives from a human donor in a cohort sampled during active COVID-19. The specimen sequenced was peripheral blood. The chain links TRBV7-9 to TRBJ1-1, with 8 bases matching TRBD1. The DNA for the CDR3 is TGTGCCACCTACAGCGGGACAGGGAACACTGAAGCTTTCTTT. It codes for CATYSGTGNTEAFF. The full variable domain, its missing parts supplied by reference TRBV7-9 and TRBJ1-1, is DTGVSQNPRHKITKRGQNVTFRCDPISEHNRLYWYRQTLGQGPEFLTYFQNEAQLEKSRLLSDRFSAERPKGSFSTLEIQRTEQGDSAMYLCATYSGTGNTEAFFGQGTRLTVV.